A selection of T cell receptor beta chains follows, all from one sample in a study of blood T cell repertoires in COVID-19. Profiled with immunoSEQ multiplex PCR; TCRdb holds only in-frame clones, not every one. The sample holds 210,000 or so clones; more than 70% are singletons and the top ten take 4.3%. The sequenced sample was PBMCs or T cells enriched from blood (not recorded which). The receptors come from a man in his thirties or forties with acute COVID-19. Each CDR3 is given with its conserved first and last residue. A D gene is named only where the DNA matches it firmly. Size is stated for part of the rows, as once, few or many counts, or as a class when the clone is expanded.

V gene,J gene,clone size,D gene,CDR3 DNA,CDR3 protein
TRBV4-2,TRBJ2-2,.,TRBD2,TGTGCCAGCAGCCGAGGAAGCGGGGGGGACACCGGGGAGCTGTTTTTT,CASSRGSGGDTGELFF
TRBV7-7,TRBJ2-2,.,.,TGTGCCAGCAGCTCAGATCAGAACACCGGGGAGCTGTTTTTT,CASSSDQNTGELFF
TRBV11-3,TRBJ1-5,.,TRBD1,TGTGCCAGCAGCGCCAAGGACAGGGGGCGCTTGAGCAATCAGCCCCAGCATTTT,CASSAKDRGRLSNQPQHF
TRBV6-6,TRBJ1-5,.,.,TGTGCCAGCAGTTTCGGACAGTATCAGCCCCAGCATTTT,CASSFGQYQPQHF
TRBV3-1/TRBV3-2,TRBJ2-6,.,TRBD1,TGTGCCAGCAGCCCCCGGTTTTTGGGACAGGGGGCTTCTGGGGCCAACGTCCTGACTTTC,CASSPRFLGQGASGANVLTF
TRBV7-3,TRBJ2-3,.,.,TGTGCCAGCAGCTTAGATTTCCAAATGCGGCGGGATCCAGATACGCAGTATTTT,CASSLDFQMRRDPDTQYF
TRBV5-1,TRBJ2-6,.,.,TGCGCCAGCAGATCCACAGGTGGAGGGGTGAGTGGGGCCAACGTCCTGACTTTC,CASRSTGGGVSGANVLTF
TRBV13,TRBJ2-6,.,TRBD1,TGTGCCAGCAGCTCTCGGACAGGAGGGGCCAACGTCCTGACTTTC,CASSSRTGGANVLTF
TRBV12-5,TRBJ1-6,.,.,TGTGCTAGTGGTTCGCAGGGCGTCAATTCACCCCTCCACTTT,CASGSQGVNSPLHF
TRBV3-1/TRBV3-2,TRBJ1-2,.,TRBD1,TGTGCCAGCAGCTCCTTTTCAGGGGGCGAGGGCTACACCTTC,CASSSFSGGEGYTF
TRBV21-1,TRBJ2-7,.,.,TGTGCCAGCAGCAATACTCCATCCACGGGATCCGTCTCATACGAGCAGTACTTC,CASSNTPSTGSVSYEQYF
TRBV4-1,TRBJ2-2,.,.,TGCGCCAGCAGCCAAGCAGGGGCGTTGACCGGGGAGCTGTTTTTT,CASSQAGALTGELFF
TRBV5-1,TRBJ1-2,.,TRBD1,TGCGCCAGCAGCTTTGCCGGGACAGATAACTATGGCTACACCTTC,CASSFAGTDNYGYTF
TRBV15,TRBJ1-3,.,TRBD1,TGTGCCACCAGCAAAATCACTTTCACAGGGGGCGCAACGGGAAACACCATATATTTT,CATSKITFTGGATGNTIYF
TRBV6-5,TRBJ2-1,few,.,TGTGCCAGCAAGAGACTGAAATACAATGAGCAGTTCTTC,CASKRLKYNEQFF
TRBV27,TRBJ2-7,.,.,TGTGCCAGCAGTTTATCTACGGCAGCGGGCAAATCCCCCAACGAGCAGTACTTC,CASSLSTAAGKSPNEQYF
TRBV5-1,TRBJ1-4,.,.,TGCGCCAGCAGCTTGGGACGAGGGGAAAAACTGTTTTTT,CASSLGRGEKLFF
TRBV24-1,TRBJ2-1,.,.,TGTGCCACCAGTGGGGGGGGCGGAGGGAATGAGCAGTTCTTC,CATSGGGGGNEQFF
TRBV13,TRBJ2-3,.,TRBD2,TGTGCCAGCAGCTTAGTGTCTAGCGGGATCGTCACAGATACGCAGTATTTT,CASSLVSSGIVTDTQYF
TRBV20-1,TRBJ1-5,few,TRBD1,TGCAGTGCTAGTGGGGAAGGGACAGGTCATAATCAGCCCCAGCATTTT,CSASGEGTGHNQPQHF
TRBV9,TRBJ2-4,once,TRBD1,TGTGCCAGCAGCCCCCTCGCCGACATCCGGGACAGCGAGGACATTCAGTACTTC,CASSPLADIRDSEDIQYF
TRBV6-5,TRBJ2-7,.,.,TGTGCCAGCAGTTACCAAGGCAGGATAGACCTTTACGAGCAGTACTTC,CASSYQGRIDLYEQYF
TRBV11-2,TRBJ2-5,.,.,TGTGCCAGCAGCTTAGCGCCGACTAGTGGGGAGACCCAGTACTTC,CASSLAPTSGETQYF
TRBV6-4,TRBJ2-5,.,.,TGTGCCAGCAGCGGGAGGTCAGGGGACGGGGAAGAGACCCAGTACTTC,CASSGRSGDGEETQYF
TRBV19,TRBJ2-2,.,TRBD2,TGTGCCAGTACTGAGTCTAGCGGGGGCGGGGAGCTGTTTTTT,CASTESSGGGELFF
TRBV5-1,TRBJ2-3,.,.,TGCGCCAGCAGCTTGGACCCGGGGAACTGGGCCTATTTT,CASSLDPGNWAYF
TRBV6-1,TRBJ1-3,once,.,TGTGCCAGCAGTGAAATGGATCGGGTCTCCGGAAACACCATATATTTT,CASSEMDRVSGNTIYF
TRBV19,TRBJ1-1,once,TRBD1,TGTGCCAGTAGTCTAGGGGACAGATTGAACACTGAAGCTTTCTTT,CASSLGDRLNTEAFF